The 15 T cell receptor beta chains listed next were all sequenced from one sample in a study of blood T cell repertoires in COVID-19. Clones were read by immunoSEQ multiplex PCR, and TCRdb kept only the in-frame ones, dropping some. This sample carries some 390,000 clones, 85% to 90% of them seen once, and the ten largest clones take 1% to 1.3%. Material: PBMCs or T cells enriched from blood (not recorded which). The receptors originated from a man younger than 45 who had recovered from COVID-19.

The rearrangement joins TRBV12-3 or TRBV12-4 to TRBJ2-7; no firm D call. The CDR3 is 9 amino acids. V lost 5 bases, J lost 13 bases, and 9 bases lay in between. This chain's CDR3 is CASSAGGYF. CDR3 nucleotide sequence: TGTGCCAGCAGTGCCGGCGGATACTTC.

This chain uses TRBV5-6 with TRBJ1-2; D uncertain. CDR1 is SGHDT, CDR2 YYEEEE, per germline. Between the trimmed V and J ends, which lost 0 bases and 4 bases, there was a span of 13 bases. The CDR3 length is 15 residues. The CDR3 DNA reads as TGTGCCAGCAGCTTGGCCGAGGTCAGACCCTATGGCTACACCTTC. Amino acids: CASSLAEVRPYGYTF.

The chain has TRBV5-1 and TRBJ1-2; D is ambiguous. V was pared by 2 bases and J by 4 bases, with 15 bases between. Germline V gene lookup returns CDR1 SGHRS and CDR2 YFSETQ. This CDR3 comprises 15 residues. CDR3 DNA sequence: TGCGCCAGCAGCTTAGCGGGCCCCACGGGCTATGGCTACACCTTC. Translation gives CASSLAGPTGYGYTF. Variable domain in full (rest from reference TRBV5-1 and TRBJ1-2): KAGVTQTPRYLIKTRGQQVTLSCSPISGHRSVSWYQQTPGQGLQFLFEYFSETQRNKGNFPGRFSGRQFSNSRSEMNVSTLELGDSALYLCASSLAGPTGYGYTFGSGTRLTVV.

This clone was observed a single time. V gene TRBV19 combines with J gene TRBJ1-5; unclear D gene. The CDR3 has 13 amino acids. Trimming stripped 1 base from V and 5 bases from J, with 6 bases between. Germline CDR1 reads LNHDA; CDR2 reads SQIVND (reference sequence). The CDR3 region is CASSIVADQPQHF. Written as DNA, the CDR3 is TGTGCCAGTAGTATAGTGGCAGATCAGCCCCAGCATTTT. Variable domain in full (rest from reference TRBV19 and TRBJ1-5): DGGITQSPKYLFRKEGQNVTLSCEQNLNHDAMYWYRQDPGQGLRLIYYSQIVNDFQKGDIAEGYSVSREKKESFPLTVTSAQKNPTAFYLCASSIVADQPQHFGDGTRLSIL.

This sequence joins TRBV5-1 and TRBJ2-2; 7 nucleotides align to TRBD1. V was pared by 4 bases and J by 6 bases, with 12 bases of the junction left unmatched. Per the germline V gene, CDR1 is SGHRS and CDR2 is YFSETQ. CDR3 length: 16 residues. CDR3 residues: CASSPFTGVVPGELFF. For the CDR3, the DNA is TGCGCCAGCAGCCCCTTTACAGGGGTCGTACCCGGGGAGCTGTTTTTT.

The chain links TRBV30 to TRBJ1-5, with D unresolved. The germline V and J ends were trimmed by 3 bases and 4 bases, with 10 bases remaining between them. The CDR3 sequence is 13 residues long. CDR1 and CDR2 (germline): GTSNPN, SVGIG (reference sequence). Here the CDR3 reads CAWSPLTNQPQHF. CDR3 DNA: TGTGCCTGGAGCCCCCTAACTAATCAGCCCCAGCATTTT.

This chain connects TRBV28 to TRBJ1-1, with TRBD1 matching over 10 bases. This CDR3 is built from 16 residues. Germline lookup yields CDR1 MDHEN and CDR2 SYDVKM. The V and J ends lost 5 bases and 1 base, in that order; junction bases with no gene match: 7. For the CDR3, the DNA is TGTGCCAGCAGTGACGGACAGGGGGGCTCGAACACTGAAGCTTTCTTT. This codes for CASSDGQGGSNTEAFF.

This chain links TRBV6-5 with TRBJ2-2; possible D gene TRBD2, 6 bases. CDR1 and CDR2 from the germline V gene are MNHEY and SVGAGI. The CDR3 contains 14 residues. V shed 7 bases and J shed 1 base, with 10 bases lying between them. Written as DNA, the CDR3 is TGTGCCAGCATTCTGGGGGGGAACACCGGGGAGCTGTTTTTT. It codes for CASILGGNTGELFF.

Here the CDR3 DNA reads TGTGCCAGCAGCGAGCGACAGACTTCACCCCTCCACTTT. This translates into CASSERQTSPLHF. The rearrangement links TRBV11-3 to TRBJ1-6; D possibly corresponds to TRBD1 (5 bases). The CDR3 contains 13 residues. V gave up 5 bases and J gave up 9 bases, with 11 bases separating them. Germline lookup yields CDR1 SGHNT and CDR2 YENEEA.

The chain uses TRBV5-5 and TRBJ2-7; 13 bases match TRBD2. This CDR3 spans 14 amino acids. J was trimmed by 6 bases and V by 4 bases; bases with no gene match: 4. The germline V gene encodes CDR1 SGHKS and CDR2 YYEKEE (reference sequence). The CDR3 loop reads CASSPTSGRTEQYF. CDR3 in DNA: TGTGCCAGCAGCCCGACTAGCGGGAGGACCGAGCAGTACTTC.

The V and J genes are TRBV28 and TRBJ2-7; 9 nucleotides match TRBD1. The CDR3 totals 14 residues. V gave up 6 bases and J gave up 5 bases; unmatched junction bases: 8. Germline V lookup: CDR1 MDHEN, CDR2 SYDVKM. CDR3 nucleotides: TGTGCCAGCAGCCGAGGGACAGGGAACCACGAGCAGTACTTC. It translates to CASSRGTGNHEQYF.

This chain uses TRBV12-3 or TRBV12-4 with TRBJ2-3; no clear D. This CDR3 has 13 residues. Trimming removed 7 bases from V and 0 bases from J, with 8 bases in between. The DNA for the CDR3 is TGTGCCAGCACCGAGGCCAGCACAGATACGCAGTATTTT. It yields the protein CASTEASTDTQYF.

This chain connects TRBV28 to TRBJ1-5, with D unresolved. The CDR3 spans 14 residues. Deletions cut 5 bases from V and 5 bases from J, with 13 bases between. Per the germline V gene, CDR1 is MDHEN and CDR2 is SYDVKM. CDR3 coding DNA: TGTGCCAGCAGTGACTACTCAGTGGATCAGCCCCAGCATTTT. Protein sequence: CASSDYSVDQPQHF.

J is TRBJ2-7 and V is TRBV27; 8 bases agree with TRBD2. Germline V gene data show CDR1 as MNHEY and CDR2 as SMNVEV (reference sequence). The junction had 10 bases not matched to a gene; V was cut back by 3 bases and J by 0 bases. CDR3 length equals 17 residues. This CDR3 is CASSLTPSSGFSYEQYF. The CDR3 region has the DNA TGTGCCAGCAGTTTGACCCCCTCTAGCGGGTTCTCCTACGAGCAGTACTTC.

The count of this clone is one. The CDR3 spells CASSFNRGWDGYTF. In nucleotides, the CDR3 is TGTGCCAGCAGCTTTAACAGGGGTTGGGATGGCTACACCTTC. The V call is TRBV5-5, the J call TRBJ1-2; TRBD1 aligns across 7 bases. Germline V CDR1 and CDR2: SGHKS, YYEKEE (reference sequence). The CDR3 is made up of 14 amino acids. The junction had 7 bases not matched to a gene; V was cut back by 2 bases and J by 6 bases.